A single TCR beta chain is shown here with its context. The sample is drawn from a study of blood T cell repertoires in COVID-19. Study as a whole: Sources were T cells, B-cell-depleted T cells, or PBMCs; the material itself was cDNA or gDNA.

The ends lost 6 bases at V and 4 bases at J; junction bases unmatched: 10. The CDR3 is 17 amino acids. The germline V gene has CDR1 MNHEY and CDR2 SMNVEV (reference sequence). Libraries were prepared by immunoSEQ multiplex PCR; TCRdb keeps only in-frame clonotypes and omits some of them. There are 150,000 to 200,000 clones in the sample; approximately 88% occur only once, and about 6.6% lies in the top ten. The clonotype was recovered from a woman between 45 and 65 years old who had recovered from COVID-19. The sequenced sample consisted of PBMCs or T cells enriched from blood (not recorded which). V gene TRBV27 combines with J gene TRBJ2-3; TRBD2 matches at 13 bases. As DNA, the CDR3 is TGTGCCAGCAGACCCATTAAACTAGCGGGGGGGGCAGATACGCAGTATTTT. It translates to CASRPIKLAGGADTQYF.